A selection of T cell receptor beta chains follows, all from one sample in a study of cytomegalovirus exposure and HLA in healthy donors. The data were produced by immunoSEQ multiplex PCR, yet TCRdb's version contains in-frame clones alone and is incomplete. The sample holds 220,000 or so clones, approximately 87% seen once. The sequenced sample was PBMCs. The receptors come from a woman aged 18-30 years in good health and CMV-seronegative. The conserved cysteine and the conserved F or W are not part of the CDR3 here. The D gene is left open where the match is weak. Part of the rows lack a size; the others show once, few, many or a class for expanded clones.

ASSPFQAVGELF NA NA TRBV4-1
ASSFPGSAYEQY NA NA TRBV28
ASSTYGASYEQY NA NA TRBV2
ASSPTISGNTIY once NA TRBV5-1
ASSSRGGIEQY NA NA TRBV13
ASRETSAVSYEQY NA TRBD2 TRBV2
ASSSGAENTEAF NA NA TRBV6-6
ASSLYRGGEKLF NA TRBD1 TRBV27
ASSAPVVPPDEQF NA NA TRBV6-6
AWSRMNTEAF NA NA TRBV30
ASSTARTSDQETQY NA TRBD2 TRBV27
ASSLGPYGYT NA NA TRBV5-1
ASSLVVFGEQF NA NA TRBV27
ASSPDSSSYEQY NA NA TRBV5-1
ASSYSGGNEKLF NA NA TRBV6-5
ASSLSYYGYT NA NA TRBV28
ASRPSGGTEAF NA NA TRBV2
ASSNKVGRGQGRGNQPQH NA NA TRBV21-1
ASSRTPISEPQH NA NA TRBV28
ASSISGSAYGYT NA NA TRBV19
ASSIGTYEQY few NA TRBV5-6
ASSIKDEQF NA NA TRBV19
ASSPFTPGQGLNEQF once TRBD1 TRBV5-1
AWSQGSNQPQH NA NA TRBV30
ASSSNDRGKETQY NA TRBD1 TRBV7-8
ASSLPGTLGSYEQY NA NA TRBV6-6
ASSHRGLSGFFNEKLF NA TRBD1 TRBV27
ASSLRGRAGETQY NA TRBD2 TRBV27
ASSVGGAIYGYT NA NA TRBV9
ASSTLQGAGEQY NA TRBD1 TRBV5-1
ASSSSRTGGGNQPQH NA TRBD1 TRBV19
SARGTNEQF NA NA TRBV20-1
ASSDRGNDGYT NA NA TRBV6-1
ASSAGTGEFEQF NA TRBD1 TRBV7-3
ASSVGGEADTQY once NA TRBV2
ASSLEDSQPSTDTQY NA NA TRBV11-3
ASSLDHTQY NA NA TRBV5-1
ASRSGYETQY NA NA TRBV6-5
ASSVGPSSYNSPLH NA NA TRBV9
ASSVATGPAEQY NA NA TRBV9
AISESEEGSTEAF NA NA TRBV10-3
ASSQEGLGQY NA NA TRBV4-1
ASKGTGSYEQY NA TRBD1 TRBV19
ASSSRGLAGVEQF NA TRBD2 TRBV7-6
ASSTWGGTGANEKLF NA TRBD1 TRBV5-6
ASSQERRQRNTEAF NA NA TRBV4-1
ASSEQGQNIQY NA NA TRBV6-1
SVESSGGSETQY NA TRBD2 TRBV29-1
ASSVTGEAYNEQF once TRBD1 TRBV19
ASSQDGRDNQPQH NA NA TRBV4-2
ASSWVDPPETQY few NA TRBV2
ASSYSDHTDTQY NA NA TRBV6-5
ASSPLTGGSNTEAF NA TRBD1 TRBV9
ASSIGMAVNYGYT NA NA TRBV19
ASRNQAHHSYEQY few NA TRBV5-4
ASRTGGVEQF once TRBD1 TRBV10-3
ASSGDRGSYGYT NA TRBD1 TRBV5-6
AWTRGSGELF NA NA TRBV30